This TCR beta chain was sequenced during a study of CD8+CD57+ T cells in acquired aplastic anemia. At the level of the study: The average for DNA from sorted CD4+ and CD8+ cells was 3 to 3.5 ug.

Patients sequenced had flow cytometry evidence of CD8+CD57+ cell expansion. Each of the patients presented with severe acquired aplastic anemia. Trimming removed 3 bases at V and 5 bases at J, with 13 bases between. The CDR3 is made up of 14 amino acids. The V gene's germline CDR1 is LNHNV and CDR2 YYDKDF (reference sequence). Using genomic DNA as the template, TCR beta VDJ and CDR3 profiling was carried out. TCRdb re-derived calls from the reads in MiXCR, one entry per CDR3 protein. Of some 170,000 distinct CDR3 sequences in the sample, 45% to 55% were seen once. The sequence was obtained from a human donor with aplastic anemia. The chain carries TRBV15 and TRBJ2-5, with no clear D. The sequenced sample consisted of sorted CD4+, CD8+, or CD8+CD57+ T cells (not recorded which) from PBMCs. CDR3 in amino acids: CATSRSEPWETQYF. CDR3 sequence (DNA): TGTGCCACCAGCAGGTCGGAGCCGTGGGAGACCCAGTACTTC.